A selection of T cell receptor beta chains follows, all from one sample in a study of cytomegalovirus exposure and HLA in healthy donors. The method was immunoSEQ multiplex PCR; TCRdb's version includes in-frame clones alone and lacks a portion of them. The sample lists more than 200,000 clones, roughly 85% occurring once. The sequenced material came from PBMCs. The receptor source for this set is a man younger than 35 in good health and CMV-seronegative. Each CDR3 is given with its conserved first and last residue. D genes are given only for firm matches. Some rows mark clone size as missing; the rest say once, few, many or name a class of expanded clone.

j_call cdr3_length clone_size v_call d_call cdr3_nt cdr3_aa
TRBJ2-1 12 - TRBV7-3 - TGTGCCAGCAGCTTGACAGCAAATGAGCAGTTCTTC CASSLTANEQFF
TRBJ2-7 14 - TRBV10-3 TRBD1 TGTGCCATCAGTAACACAGGGGTTGTTACCGAACAGTACTTC CAISNTGVVTEQYF
TRBJ1-1 14 once TRBV13 - TGTGCCAGCAGCTTGACAGGAGGTGGCACTGAAGCTTTCTTT CASSLTGGGTEAFF
TRBJ1-1 13 - TRBV6-5 - TGTGCCAGCATCGAAGGGGCCAGACAGGAAGCTTTCTTT CASIEGARQEAFF
TRBJ2-1 15 - TRBV4-1 - TGCGCCAGCAGCCAAGAGGCAGGGGTTTACAATGAGCAGTTCTTC CASSQEAGVYNEQFF
TRBJ2-1 15 - TRBV11-2 TRBD2 TGTGCCAGCAGCTCGGCGGGGACTAGCCTAGCTGAGCAGTTCTTC CASSSAGTSLAEQFF
TRBJ2-2 15 - TRBV6-5 - TGTGCCAGCAGCCCTGTCCGGGAGAGGGTCGGGGAGCTGTTTTTT CASSPVRERVGELFF
TRBJ2-5 14 - TRBV30 TRBD2 TGTGCCTGGAGTGTGGGACTAGCCGGAGAGACCCAGTACTTC CAWSVGLAGETQYF
TRBJ1-1 17 - TRBV18 TRBD1 TGTGCCAGCTCGCCCGTCTCACTAGGACAGGCCCACACTGAAGCTTTCTTT CASSPVSLGQAHTEAFF
TRBJ1-1 14 - TRBV14 - TGTGCCAGCAGCCAAGTGCGAGGGGGCACTGAAGCTTTCTTT CASSQVRGGTEAFF
TRBJ1-4 16 - TRBV4-3 TRBD1 TGCGCCAGCAGCCAAGATTTGCAGGGGGCTTATGAAAAACTGTTTTTT CASSQDLQGAYEKLFF
TRBJ1-2 16 - TRBV5-5 - TGTGCCAGCAGCTTGGCGTCAGGAGGTTCTAACTATGGCTACACCTTC CASSLASGGSNYGYTF
TRBJ2-1 16 few TRBV19 TRBD2 TGTGCCAGTAGTATTCCCCTAGTAGCGGGGCGGAATGAGCAGTTCTTC CASSIPLVAGRNEQFF
TRBJ1-2 14 - TRBV25-1 - TGTGCCAGCAGTGAAGTTCAGGGCGACTATGGCTACACCTTC CASSEVQGDYGYTF
TRBJ2-7 13 once TRBV29-1 TRBD2 TGCAGCGTTGAAGTGCGGGAGACCTACGAGCAGTACTTC CSVEVRETYEQYF
TRBJ1-6 15 - TRBV11-3 - TGTGCCAGCAGCCGTTATGAGGCCTATAATTCACCCCTCCACTTT CASSRYEAYNSPLHF
TRBJ1-1 13 - TRBV7-2 - TGTGCCAGCAGCTTAGTTGATTCCAGGCAAGCTTTCTTT CASSLVDSRQAFF
TRBJ2-3 14 - TRBV19 - TGTGCCAGTAGTATAGGTCAGGGGACAGATACGCAGTATTTT CASSIGQGTDTQYF
TRBJ2-2 14 - TRBV4-1 TRBD2 TGCGCCAGCAGCCCCGGACTAGTAGCCGGGGAGCTGTTTTTT CASSPGLVAGELFF
TRBJ2-7 16 - TRBV30 TRBD1 TGTGCCTGGAGGGCCCGGTGGGACAGCTCGGCCTACGAGCAGTACTTC CAWRARWDSSAYEQYF
TRBJ2-7 15 once TRBV7-3 - TGTGCCAGCAGCTTATTCCAGGGCCCCGGGTACGAGCAGTACTTC CASSLFQGPGYEQYF
TRBJ2-3 18 - TRBV2 TRBD1 TGTGCCAGCAGTGAAGCGTTCCCCGGGACAGAGATCACAGATACGCAGTATTTT CASSEAFPGTEITDTQYF
TRBJ2-7 13 - TRBV28 - TGTGCCAGCAGTTTTGAGAACCCATACGAGCAGTACTTC CASSFENPYEQYF
TRBJ2-6 17 - TRBV7-3 - TGTGCCAGCAGCCTAGAGGGACAAACCTCTGGGGCCAACGTCCTGACTTTC CASSLEGQTSGANVLTF
TRBJ1-1 13 - TRBV6-5 - TGTGCCAGCAGTGAAGCTGGAGGCACTGAAGCTTTCTTT CASSEAGGTEAFF
TRBJ2-5 15 - TRBV4-1 - TGCGCCAGCAGCCAAGAGGGCAGGATCCAAGAGACCCAGTACTTC CASSQEGRIQETQYF
TRBJ2-1 12 - TRBV7-9 - TGTGCCAGCAGCGGACAGTTCTGGGAGCAGTTCTTC CASSGQFWEQFF
TRBJ2-3 15 few TRBV25-1 - TGTGCCAGCAGTGAACTGGGCACTAGCACAGATACGCAGTATTTT CASSELGTSTDTQYF
TRBJ2-3 14 - TRBV2 - TGTGCCAGCCTAATGACAGGCGGCGGGGATACGCAGTATTTT CASLMTGGGDTQYF
TRBJ1-2 13 few TRBV19 - TGTGCCAGCCATTTTTTCGGGGTTGGAGAGTACACCTTC CASHFFGVGEYTF
TRBJ2-2 15 - TRBV9 TRBD2 TGTGCCAGCAGCGTAGCAGCGGGGCTAACCGGGGAGCTGTTTTTT CASSVAAGLTGELFF
TRBJ2-3 16 - TRBV30 TRBD2 TGTGCCTGGAGGTCGGGACTAGCGGGGGGGGCAGATACGCAGTATTTT CAWRSGLAGGADTQYF
TRBJ2-7 15 - TRBV29-1 TRBD1 TGCAGCGTTGAAGTGCAGTCAGGACAGGGGTTCGAGCAGTACTTC CSVEVQSGQGFEQYF
TRBJ2-2 17 - TRBV19 TRBD1 TGTGCCAGTAGTAGGAGGTGGGACAGTAACCCCTCCGGGGAGCTGTTTTTT CASSRRWDSNPSGELFF
TRBJ1-2 14 - TRBV5-1 TRBD1 TGCGCCAGCAGCTCCCGGACAGGGTGGGATGGCTACACCTTC CASSSRTGWDGYTF
TRBJ2-3 15 - TRBV5-1 - TGCGCCAGCAGCTTGGGACTACCAGCCGGGGATACGCAGTATTTT CASSLGLPAGDTQYF
TRBJ2-7 15 few TRBV19 TRBD1 TGTGCCAGTAGTTTCTCCGGGACAGGGAAGTACGAGCAGTACTTC CASSFSGTGKYEQYF
TRBJ2-3 15 once TRBV7-2 TRBD2 TGTGCCAGCAGCGTTATAAAGCGGGGGCCAGATACGCAGTATTTT CASSVIKRGPDTQYF
TRBJ2-2 16 few TRBV11-2 TRBD1 TGTGCCAGCAGCGGACCGGGACAGGGCTCCACCGGGGAGCTGTTTTTT CASSGPGQGSTGELFF
TRBJ2-1 12 few TRBV7-3 - TGTGCCAGCAGCTTAAGAGGGCATGAGCAGTTCTTC CASSLRGHEQFF
TRBJ2-5 15 - TRBV28 TRBD1 TGTGCCAGCAGTTTGGGACAGGGAGGTCAAGAGACCCAGTACTTC CASSLGQGGQETQYF
TRBJ2-7 16 - TRBV5-1 - TGCGCCAGCAGCTTGGATATGTCGGGAACGGGTTGGTCGGGGTACTTC CASSLDMSGTGWSGYF
TRBJ2-3 13 - TRBV6-5 TRBD1 TGTGCCAGCAGTTACGCCAGGGGGCATACGCAGTATTTT CASSYARGHTQYF
TRBJ1-4 16 - TRBV4-3 TRBD1 TGCGCCAGCAGCCAGACCACAGGGGGCTTTGGTGAAAAACTGTTTTTT CASSQTTGGFGEKLFF
TRBJ2-7 14 - TRBV9 - TGTGCCGGCTCTCCGGGACACAAAGTCTACGAGCAGTACTTC CAGSPGHKVYEQYF
TRBJ1-2 15 - TRBV7-2 TRBD1 TGTGCCAGCAGCTTACGGGGCCCAACAGGGGCTGGCTACACCTTC CASSLRGPTGAGYTF
TRBJ1-2 14 - TRBV5-6 TRBD1 TGTGCCAGCAGCGTACAGGGGGCGCTTCTCGGCTACACCTTC CASSVQGALLGYTF
TRBJ2-1 15 - TRBV6-6 TRBD2 TGTGCCAGCAAGGGACTAGCGGGAGCGGACAATGAGCAGTTCTTC CASKGLAGADNEQFF
TRBJ2-7 14 - TRBV7-6 TRBD1 TGTGCCAGCAGCGTCCGGGACAGTTCCTACGAGCAGTACTTC CASSVRDSSYEQYF
TRBJ1-4 14 - TRBV28 - TGTGCCAGCAGTTTTCCCCAGGGGTATGAAAAACTGTTTTTT CASSFPQGYEKLFF
TRBJ1-5 15 - TRBV7-2 - TGTGCCAGCAGTACACAGGGCATCAGCAATCAGCCCCAGCATTTT CASSTQGISNQPQHF
TRBJ2-1 18 - TRBV7-8 TRBD2 TGTGCCAGCAGCTTAGGACTAGCGGGAGGTAGCTCCTACAATGAGCAGTTCTTC CASSLGLAGGSSYNEQFF
TRBJ2-1 14 - TRBV10-3 TRBD2 TGTGCCATCAGGGAAGGGCTAGCGGGGTTTGAGCAGTTCTTC CAIREGLAGFEQFF
TRBJ2-7 15 - TRBV27 TRBD1 TGTGCCAGCAGTTTACTGGGACAGGGGGCCCTCCAGCAGTACTTC CASSLLGQGALQQYF
TRBJ1-6 15 - TRBV7-2 TRBD1 TGTGCCAGCAGCTCCGGGACAGGGGGCGATCCACCCCTCCACTTT CASSSGTGGDPPLHF
TRBJ1-5 16 few TRBV4-2 - TGTGCCAGCAGCCAAGATAGGGCGGAGCGGGGTCAGCCCCAGCATTTT CASSQDRAERGQPQHF
TRBJ2-7 16 once TRBV4-2 TRBD2 TGTGCCAGCAGCCAAGTGGGGGGGACTAAATCCTACGAGCAGTACTTC CASSQVGGTKSYEQYF
TRBJ2-1 14 once TRBV9 TRBD2 TGTGCCAGCAGCCCTCTGCTAGCGGGGCATGAGCAGTTCTTC CASSPLLAGHEQFF
TRBJ2-5 14 - TRBV19 TRBD2 TGTGCCAGTAGTGAGGGACTAGCGCGTGAGACCCAGTACTTC CASSEGLARETQYF